What follows are 29 T cell receptor beta chains derived from one specimen sequenced in a study of blood T cell repertoires in COVID-19 (TCRdb year 2020). The library was generated by the immunoSEQ multiplex PCR assay. TCRdb mirrors the immuneACCESS table, restricted to in-frame sequences. Some clones are absent from its copies; in checked studies, under half trace to an unresolved V gene, and the reason for the others is unknown. The sample table records under 250,000 clones; around nine tenths of these occur just once. Clones ranked in the top ten supply around 1.5% of the sample. Sample: peripheral blood. The receptors originated from a woman aged 55-75 years who had recovered from COVID-19.

The CDR3 nucleotides are TGCGCCAGCAGCCAAGACAGGGCGGACACTGAAGCTTTCTTT. Translation: CASSQDRADTEAFF. The chain links TRBV4-3 to TRBJ1-1; the D gene is possibly TRBD1 (5 bases). Trimming took 0 bases from V and 3 from J, leaving 8 bases between them. Germline V gene data show CDR1 as LGHNA and CDR2 as YSLEER. There are 14 residues in the CDR3.

The chain couples TRBV2 to TRBJ1-5; D call uncertain. The CDR3 covers 13 residues. The V gene's germline CDR1 is SNHLY and CDR2 FYNNEI. V dropped 6 bases and J dropped 0 bases, with 6 bases sitting between them. As DNA, the CDR3 is TGTGCCAGCAGGGGCCGTAGCAATCAGCCCCAGCATTTT. Translation gives CASRGRSNQPQHF.

The chain carries TRBV28 and TRBJ1-5; no clear D. Germline V gene sequence: CDR1 MDHEN, CDR2 SYDVKM. Trimming removed 6 bases from V and 3 bases from J, with 6 bases in between. CDR3 length equals 12 residues. This CDR3 is CASRLYNQPQHF. The CDR3 bases are TGTGCCAGCAGGCTATACAATCAGCCCCAGCATTTT.

This clone has just a few counts. The rearrangement joins TRBV25-1 to TRBJ2-2; 7 bases line up with TRBD2. The CDR3 length is 15 residues. With 1 base clipped from V and 6 bases from J, the junction kept 5 bases outside the gene matches. CDR1 is MGHDK and CDR2 is SYGVNS in the germline V gene. CDR3 DNA: TGTGCCAGCAGTGAATGGCTCCGGGGGGCCGGGGAGCTGTTTTTT. Translation: CASSEWLRGAGELFF.

The CDR3 sequence: CASSQVIGSGGGTDTQYF. The CDR3 bases are TGCGCCAGCAGCCAAGTGATAGGTAGCGGGGGGGGAACAGATACGCAGTATTTT. J is TRBJ2-3 and V is TRBV4-3; 11 bases are shared with TRBD2. This CDR3 comprises 18 residues. V was pared by 1 base and J by 3 bases, with 9 bases of the junction left unmatched. The germline V gene has CDR1 LGHNA and CDR2 YSLEER.

The chain recombines TRBV7-3 with TRBJ2-5, with a tentative D call TRBD1 (5 bases). The CDR3 has 13 amino acids. The germline V gene encodes CDR1 SGHTA and CDR2 FQGTGA. With 4 bases removed from V and 5 bases from J, the gap between germline ends came to 11 bases. CDR3 DNA: TGTGCCAGCAGCTCCAGGGTCGGGGAGACCCAGTACTTC. Translating it yields CASSSRVGETQYF.

CDR3 sequence reads: CTSSQGCGGAPGELFF. For the CDR3, the DNA is TGCACCAGCAGCCAGGGATGCGGGGGGGCCCCCGGGGAGCTGTTTTTT. This chain connects TRBV1 to TRBJ2-2; the D call of TRBD2 is as the table states it, not checked on the DNA. TRBV1 constitutes a pseudogene. The CDR3 consists of 16 residues.

To note about this clone: The junction departs from the called germline gene at one end, perhaps through a read error. CDR3 bases: TGTGCCAGCAGCTTAGCGGGGACAGGGTATTTC. Protein: CASSLAGTGYF. V is TRBV7-8 and J is TRBJ1-2; 9 bases map to TRBD1. The CDR3 has 11 residues. CDR1 and CDR2 from the germline V gene are SGHVS and FQNEAQ.

J is TRBJ1-5 and V is TRBV19; unclear D gene. Germline V gene data show CDR1 as LNHDA and CDR2 as SQIVND (reference sequence). Trimming pared 4 bases from V and 7 bases from J, leaving 11 bases between. This CDR3 spans 13 amino acids. Written as DNA, the CDR3 is TGTGCCAGTAGTACAGGCGCGGGGCAGCCCCAGCATTTT. Protein sequence: CASSTGAGQPQHF.

The chain couples TRBV6-5 to TRBJ1-2; tentative D call: TRBD1 (6 bases). CDR1 and CDR2 from the germline V gene are MNHEY and SVGAGI. V lost 5 bases to trimming and J lost 7 bases, with 17 bases between them. This CDR3 region has 14 residues. CDR3 in amino acids: CASSTHTGYSGYTF. DNA of the CDR3: TGTGCCAGCAGTACGCACACAGGGTACTCTGGCTACACCTTC.

About this clone: As the CDR3 is not closed by the conserved phenylalanine or tryptophan, this likely results from a read error. It is unclear where the CDR3 begins or ends on the DNA, so no DNA is shown, and the CDR3 is as TCRdb lists it. The chain couples TRBV15 to TRBJ1-3; the table assigns TRBD1, which was not confirmed against the DNA. CDR1 LNHNV and CDR2 YYDKDF come from the germline V gene (reference sequence). The CDR3 comprises 9 residues, both ends counted. CDR3 sequence reads: CATSIRTGP.

V is TRBV2 and J is TRBJ2-7, with TRBD1 matching over 7 bases. The CDR3 extends over 13 amino acids. V lost 4 bases, J lost 4 bases, and 4 bases stayed unmatched. Germline V CDR1 and CDR2: SNHLY, FYNNEI. The CDR3 DNA sequence: TGTGCCAGCAGTGGAGCAGGGGGTTACGAGCAGTACTTC. This sequence encodes CASSGAGGYEQYF. The full variable domain, in which reference TRBV2 and TRBJ2-7 provide the parts outside the CDR3, is EPEVTQTPSHQVTQMGQEVILRCVPISNHLYFYWYRQILGQKVEFLVSFYNNEISEKSEIFDDQFSVERPDGSNFTLKIRSTKLEDSAMYFCASSGAGGYEQYFGPGTRLTVT.

The rearrangement links TRBV6-5 to TRBJ1-1; 8 bases agree with TRBD1. Losses at the gene ends were 6 bases for V and 3 bases for J; bases not matched to a gene: 6. Germline CDR1 and CDR2: MNHEY and SVGAGI. The CDR3 consists of 14 residues. CDR3: CASSYRGGDTEAFF. In DNA form, the CDR3 reads TGTGCCAGCAGCTACAGGGGGGGGGACACTGAAGCTTTCTTT.

This clone was observed a few times. The V call is TRBV18, the J call TRBJ2-7, with a weak D call TRBD2 (6 bases). The ends were cut back, 2 bases at V and 5 bases at J, with 13 bases in the middle. The CDR3 extends over 14 amino acids. Per the germline V gene, CDR1 is KGHSH and CDR2 is LQKENI. The CDR3 sequence is CASSPSGGAHEQYF. The CDR3 bases are TGTGCCAGCTCACCAAGCGGAGGGGCCCACGAGCAGTACTTC.

Concerning this clone: The sample contains more than one DNA sequence encoding this CDR3. V gene TRBV20-1 combines with J gene TRBJ2-5; the D gene is possibly TRBD2 (6 bases). Germline-derived CDR1 and CDR2 are DFQATT and SNEGSKA (reference sequence). This CDR3 region has 12 residues. V lost 6 bases and J lost 3, with 11 bases in between. CDR3 DNA sequence: TGCAGTGCCAGTCCGGGGGAAGAGACCCAGTACTTC. It translates to CSASPGEETQYF.

The CDR3 spells CASSTSSAEQYF. The DNA of the CDR3 is TGTGCCAGCAGTACATCAAGTGCCGAGCAGTACTTC. The V gene is TRBV6-2 or TRBV6-3, the J gene TRBJ2-7, with D hard to call. V was cut by 5 bases and J by 6 bases, with 11 bases left in between. This CDR3 spans 12 amino acids. Per the germline V gene, CDR1 is MNHEY and CDR2 is SVGEGT.

This chain links TRBV19 with TRBJ1-5; 7 bases agree with TRBD1. The germline V gene encodes CDR1 LNHDA and CDR2 SQIVND (reference sequence). CDR3 size: 12 residues. J lost 11 bases, V lost 3 bases, and 4 bases had no gene match. This CDR3 reads CASSMIGGSQHF. CDR3 in DNA: TGTGCCAGTAGTATGATAGGGGGCTCCCAGCATTTT. Together with reference TRBV19 and TRBJ1-5, the CDR3 gives the full variable domain: DGGITQSPKYLFRKEGQNVTLSCEQNLNHDAMYWYRQDPGQGLRLIYYSQIVNDFQKGDIAEGYSVSREKKESFPLTVTSAQKNPTAFYLCASSMIGGSQHFGDGTRLSIL.

The chain employs TRBV6-2 or TRBV6-3 and TRBJ1-1; D may be TRBD1 (5 bases). This CDR3 has 13 residues. V dropped 3 bases and J dropped 11 bases, with 16 bases sitting between them. Germline values: CDR1 MNHEY, CDR2 SVGEGT. In DNA, the CDR3 is TGTGCCAGCAGTTATGCCCCCAGGGTGAGGGCTTTCTTT. Translated: CASSYAPRVRAFF.

The chain uses TRBV19 and TRBJ1-5; D is ambiguous. The CDR3 is 14 amino acids. The V end lost 3 bases, the J end lost 6 bases, and 12 bases lay between the germline ends. Germline CDR1 is LNHDA and CDR2 is SQIVND (reference sequence). CDR3 coding DNA: TGTGCCAGTAGTATTGGAGAGGTCAGTCAGCCCCAGCATTTT. Its translation is CASSIGEVSQPQHF.

As for this clone: The sample contains more than one DNA sequence encoding this CDR3. This chain uses TRBV7-2 with TRBJ1-1; no firm D call. There are 13 residues in the CDR3. V was trimmed by 5 bases and J by 1 base, leaving 8 bases between them. The germline V gene has CDR1 SGHTA and CDR2 FQGNSA. The CDR3: CASSLTENTEAFF. The CDR3 nucleotides are TGTGCCAGCAGCCTAACAGAGAACACTGAAGCTTTCTTT.

This chain connects TRBV18 to TRBJ1-3; D uncertain. Trimming shortened V by 0 bases and J by 3 bases, and 3 bases separated the two germline ends. The CDR3 spans 13 residues. CDR1 is KGHSH, CDR2 LQKENI, per germline. The chain's CDR3 is CASSPPRGNTIYF. CDR3 coding DNA: TGTGCCAGCTCACCACCCCGTGGAAACACCATATATTTT.

The CDR3 DNA reads as TGTGCCAGCAGTTTAAGAGGGGGCGGTGAAAAACTGTTTTTT. It translates to CASSLRGGGEKLFF. This chain joins TRBV27 and TRBJ1-4; TRBD1 agrees at 7 bases. Trimming at V came to 2 bases and at J to 7 bases, leaving 4 bases not matched to a gene. Germline V gene data show CDR1 as MNHEY and CDR2 as SMNVEV (reference sequence). This CDR3 has 14 residues. Full variable domain (rest looked up from reference TRBV27 and TRBJ1-4): EAQVTQNPRYLITVTGKKLTVTCSQNMNHEYMSWYRQDPGLGLRQIYYSMNVEVTDKGDVPEGYKVSRKEKRNFPLILESPSPNQTSLYFCASSLRGGGEKLFFGSGTQLSVL.

The sample holds a few counts of this clone. J is TRBJ2-5 and V is TRBV27; 12 nucleotides agree with TRBD2. V dropped 6 bases and J dropped 7; count of bases not matched to a gene: 9. This CDR3 contains 15 residues. CDR1 and CDR2 from the germline V gene are MNHEY and SMNVEV (reference sequence). CDR3 protein: CASRIRLAGVGTQYF. CDR3 in DNA: TGTGCCAGCAGGATACGACTAGCGGGGGTGGGGACCCAGTACTTC.

The table lists this clone with a count of one. The chain couples TRBV11-2 to TRBJ1-1; a possible D gene is TRBD1 (6 bases). V was trimmed by 4 bases and J by 1 base, leaving 16 bases between them. The CDR3 loop spans 16 amino acids. Germline-derived CDR1 and CDR2 are SGHAT and FQNNGV. The CDR3 region has the DNA TGTGCCAGCAGCTCGGCTCGGGGCAGGGGGAACACTGAAGCTTTCTTT. It translates to CASSSARGRGNTEAFF.

V and J are TRBV28 and TRBJ1-6; 10 nucleotides match TRBD1. V dropped 8 bases and J dropped 7; count of bases not matched to a gene: 8. In germline, CDR1 is MDHEN, CDR2 SYDVKM. This CDR3 comprises 15 residues. The CDR3 spells CASGTRDRGNSPLHF. CDR3 in DNA: TGTGCCAGCGGAACCCGGGACAGGGGCAATTCACCCCTCCACTTT. The full variable domain, its missing parts supplied by reference TRBV28 and TRBJ1-6, is DVKVTQSSRYLVKRTGEKVFLECVQDMDHENMFWYRQDPGLGLRLIYFSYDVKMKEKGDIPEGYSVSREKKERFSLILESASTNQTSMYLCASGTRDRGNSPLHFGNGTRLTVT.

The count of this clone is one. The V and J genes are TRBV4-3 and TRBJ1-3; no clear D. In germline, CDR1 is LGHNA, CDR2 YSLEER. The CDR3 contains 17 residues. Between the trimmed V and J ends, which lost 1 base and 0 bases, there was a span of 13 bases. The CDR3 reads CASSQVVLTSSGNTIYF. The CDR3 DNA follows: TGCGCCAGCAGCCAAGTGGTTTTGACTAGCTCTGGAAACACCATATATTTT.

The chain couples TRBV5-1 to TRBJ2-1, with TRBD2 matching over 9 bases. The germline CDR1 and CDR2 sequences are SGHRS and YFSETQ. The length of the CDR3 is 17 residues. J was trimmed by 5 bases and V by 0 bases; bases with no gene match: 9. The CDR3 DNA reads TGCGCCAGCAGCTTGGTGCGGGGGGGCGGGACCAACAATGAGCAGTTCTTC. As protein: CASSLVRGGGTNNEQFF. The complete variable domain, with remaining parts taken from reference TRBV5-1 and TRBJ2-1, reads KAGVTQTPRYLIKTRGQQVTLSCSPISGHRSVSWYQQTPGQGLQFLFEYFSETQRNKGNFPGRFSGRQFSNSRSEMNVSTLELGDSALYLCASSLVRGGGTNNEQFFGPGTRLTVL.

This clone was recorded only once. V and J are TRBV7-3 and TRBJ2-3; TRBD1 might be the D (5 bases). The V gene lost 2 bases and the J gene lost 3 bases, with 9 bases spanning the gap. This CDR3 is 14 amino acids long. Germline CDR1 reads SGHTA; CDR2 reads FQGTGA. The DNA for the CDR3 is TGTGCCAGCAGCTTAGGACACCAAACAGATACGCAGTATTTT. It is translated as CASSLGHQTDTQYF. Supplemented by reference TRBV7-3 and TRBJ2-3, the full variable domain reads GAGVSQTPSNKVTEKGKYVELRCDPISGHTALYWYRQSLGQGPEFLIYFQGTGAADDSGLPNDRFFAVRPEGSVSTLKIQRTERGDSAVYLCASSLGHQTDTQYFGPGTRLTVL.

This chain joins TRBV29-1 and TRBJ1-1, with a tentative D call TRBD1 (5 bases). The germline V gene has CDR1 SQVTM and CDR2 ANQGSEA. The CDR3 spans 13 residues. Written as DNA, the CDR3 is TGCACGATCAGACTCGGGGGTAACACTGAAGCTTTCTTT. Encoded protein: CTIRLGGNTEAFF.